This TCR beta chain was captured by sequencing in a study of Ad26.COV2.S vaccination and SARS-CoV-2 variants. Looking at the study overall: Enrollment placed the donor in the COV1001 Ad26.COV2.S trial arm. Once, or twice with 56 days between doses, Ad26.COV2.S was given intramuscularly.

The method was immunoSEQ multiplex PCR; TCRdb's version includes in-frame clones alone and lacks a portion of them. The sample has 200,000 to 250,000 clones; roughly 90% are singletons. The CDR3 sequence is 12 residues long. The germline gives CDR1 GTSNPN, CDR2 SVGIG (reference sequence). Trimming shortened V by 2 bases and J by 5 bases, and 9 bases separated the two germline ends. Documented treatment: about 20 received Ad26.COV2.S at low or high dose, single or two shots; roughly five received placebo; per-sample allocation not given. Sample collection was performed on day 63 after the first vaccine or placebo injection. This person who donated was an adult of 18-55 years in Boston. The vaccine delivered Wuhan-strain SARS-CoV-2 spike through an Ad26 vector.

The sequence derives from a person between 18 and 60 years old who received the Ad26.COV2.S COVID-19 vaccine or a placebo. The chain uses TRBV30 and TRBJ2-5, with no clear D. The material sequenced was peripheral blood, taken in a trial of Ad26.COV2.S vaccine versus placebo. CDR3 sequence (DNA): TGTGCCTGGAGTCCGGCCCGGGAGACCCAGTACTTC. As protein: CAWSPARETQYF.